The 14 T cell receptor beta chains presented below share a single source sample, sequenced in a study of radiotherapy plus CTLA-4 blockade in lung cancer. TCRdb keeps only in-frame clones here, not all; method: immunoSEQ multiplex PCR. Counted here are about 49,000 clones, about 85% occurring once; the ten biggest clones make up 25% to 35%. Here the sequenced sample was peripheral blood, taken from a patient treated with radiotherapy plus ipilimumab. The receptors were sampled from a human donor with non-small cell lung cancer whose response to radiotherapy plus ipilimumab could not be evaluated.

CDR3 in DNA: TGTGCCAGACAGGCCTCAGCGAACTATGGCTACACCTTC. Translated: CARQASANYGYTF. V gene TRBV2 combines with J gene TRBJ1-2; TRBD1 is a possible D gene (5 bases). This CDR3 contains 13 residues. The germline V gene has CDR1 SNHLY and CDR2 FYNNEI. V dropped 9 bases and J dropped 2 bases, with 13 bases sitting between them.

V gene TRBV5-1 combines with J gene TRBJ1-1; tentative D call: TRBD1 (6 bases). There are 16 residues in the CDR3. Trimming removed 3 bases from V and 1 base from J, with 16 bases in between. Germline-derived CDR1 and CDR2 are SGHRS and YFSETQ. CDR3 nucleotide sequence: TGCGCCAGCAGCTCCCTCCTCGGACAGAGGAACACTGAAGCTTTCTTT. Amino acids: CASSSLLGQRNTEAFF.

The chain links TRBV29-1 to TRBJ2-1; TRBD1 aligns across 8 bases. This CDR3 comprises 15 residues. V dropped 3 bases and J dropped 7; count of bases not matched to a gene: 11. CDR1 and CDR2 from the germline V gene are SQVTM and ANQGSEA. CDR3 sequence (DNA): TGCAGCGTTGAGGGATACGGGACAGGTCCAAATGAGCAGTTCTTC. Its translation: CSVEGYGTGPNEQFF.

V usage is TRBV27 and J usage is TRBJ1-2, with a tentative D call TRBD1 (6 bases). The CDR3 sequence is 16 residues long. Per the germline V gene, CDR1 is MNHEY and CDR2 is SMNVEV (reference sequence). The V end was cut by 5 bases, the J end by 4 bases, with 20 bases between. The CDR3 protein is CASSPPGALGGYGYTF. The CDR3 DNA is TGTGCCAGCAGTCCCCCAGGGGCCTTAGGGGGCTATGGCTACACCTTC.

The chain couples TRBV4-1 to TRBJ1-2; 9 bases map to TRBD1. Germline trimming cut 0 bases from V and 4 bases from J; bases unmatched to any gene: 6. The V gene's germline CDR1 is MGHRA and CDR2 YSYEKL. The length of the CDR3 is 16 residues. CDR3 amino acids: CASSQDRGTGPYGYTF. For the CDR3, the DNA is TGCGCCAGCAGCCAAGATCGGGGGACAGGGCCCTATGGCTACACCTTC.

V and J are TRBV7-2 and TRBJ2-3; D is unresolved. Trimming cost V 1 base and J 5 bases, with 10 bases left between them. CDR1 SGHTA and CDR2 FQGNSA come from the germline V gene. CDR3 length equals 14 residues. CDR3 in amino acids: CASSLVSSQDTQYF. The CDR3 region has the DNA TGTGCCAGCAGCTTAGTATCTAGTCAAGATACGCAGTATTTT.

The chain carries TRBV14 and TRBJ2-3; tentatively, D is TRBD1 (6 bases). Germline V lookup: CDR1 SGHDN, CDR2 FVKESK. The CDR3 is 16 amino acids. Trimming left V 6 bases short and J 0 bases short, with 16 bases between. The CDR3 spells CASSKRTVSSTDTQYF. DNA for the CDR3: TGTGCCAGCAGTAAACGGACAGTTTCTAGCACAGATACGCAGTATTTT. The whole variable domain, remainder taken from reference TRBV14 and TRBJ2-3, is EAGVTQFPSHSVIEKGQTVTLRCDPISGHDNLYWYRRVMGKEIKFLLHFVKESKQDESGMPNNRFLAERTGGTYSTLKVQPAELEDSGVYFCASSKRTVSSTDTQYFGPGTRLTVL.

The chain employs TRBV25-1 and TRBJ1-4; D is uncertain. The V gene lost 2 bases and the J gene lost 12 bases, with 10 bases spanning the gap. This CDR3 is 12 amino acids long. The germline V gene encodes CDR1 MGHDK and CDR2 SYGVNS. The CDR3 spells CASSEAPEELFF. The CDR3 DNA reads as TGTGCCAGCAGTGAAGCCCCCGAGGAACTGTTTTTT.

The table lists this clone with a few counts. The chain joins TRBV30 to TRBJ1-1, with D unclear. The CDR3 is made up of 13 amino acids. CDR1 and CDR2 (germline): GTSNPN, SVGIG (reference sequence). Trimming removed 4 bases from V and 10 bases from J, with 19 bases in between. The CDR3 region has the DNA TGTGCCTGGACCCGATCTCTCCAGGCGGGAGCTTTCTTT. Translation: CAWTRSLQAGAFF.

This chain uses TRBV30 with TRBJ1-2; the D is unclear. The CDR3 sequence is 12 residues long. Germline CDR1 and CDR2: GTSNPN and SVGIG (reference sequence). V lost 2 bases, J lost 2 bases, and 6 bases lay in between. CDR3 DNA: TGTGCCTGGAGTTTTCTCAACTATGGCTACACCTTC. Amino acid sequence: CAWSFLNYGYTF.

This chain uses TRBV28 with TRBJ1-1; D ambiguous. Germline assignment: CDR1 MDHEN and CDR2 SYDVKM. Trimming took 5 bases from V and 1 from J, leaving 8 bases between them. The CDR3 extends over 13 amino acids. The CDR3 protein is CASSPSKNTEAFF. For the CDR3, the DNA is TGTGCCAGCAGTCCATCCAAGAACACTGAAGCTTTCTTT.

The gene calls are TRBV6-4 and TRBJ1-6; 10 bases match TRBD1. The germline gives CDR1 MRHNA, CDR2 SNTAGT. The CDR3 contains 16 residues. Trimming cost V 10 bases and J 2 bases; bases outside gene matches: 8. CDR3 amino acids: CAIPGQGITYNSPLHF. The DNA of the CDR3 is TGTGCCATACCGGGACAGGGGATTACCTATAATTCACCCCTCCACTTT.

V usage is TRBV6-1 and J usage is TRBJ1-5, with a weak D call TRBD1 (5 bases). The CDR3 sequence is 13 residues long. Germline V lookup: CDR1 MNHNS, CDR2 SASEGT. Trimming removed 5 bases from V and 6 bases from J, with 11 bases in between. The CDR3 reads CASSTTGRQPQHF. In DNA, the CDR3 is TGTGCCAGCAGTACTACAGGTCGTCAGCCCCAGCATTTT.

V gene TRBV2 combines with J gene TRBJ1-5; D unresolved. The CDR3 is made up of 14 amino acids. Germline CDR1 reads SNHLY; CDR2 reads FYNNEI. V was shortened by 3 bases and J by 5 bases, with 11 bases between the two germline ends. CDR3 region: CASSEYNLDQPQHF. As DNA, the CDR3 is TGTGCCAGCAGTGAGTACAACCTCGATCAGCCCCAGCATTTT.